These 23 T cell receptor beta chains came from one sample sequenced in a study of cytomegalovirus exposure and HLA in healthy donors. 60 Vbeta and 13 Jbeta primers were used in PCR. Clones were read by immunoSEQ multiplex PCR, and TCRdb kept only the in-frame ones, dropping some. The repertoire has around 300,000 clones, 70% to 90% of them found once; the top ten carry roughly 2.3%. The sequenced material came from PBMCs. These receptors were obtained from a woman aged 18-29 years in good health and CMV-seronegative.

CDR3: CASQSKSGGPFTDTQYF. CDR3 nucleotides: TGTGCCAGCCAATCTAAAAGCGGGGGGCCCTTCACAGATACGCAGTATTTT. This sequence joins TRBV5-6 and TRBJ2-3; 9 bases align to TRBD2. V trimming: 7 bases; J trimming: 2 bases; junction bases outside the gene matches: 14. Germline V gene sequence: CDR1 SGHDT, CDR2 YYEEEE. The CDR3 extends over 17 amino acids.

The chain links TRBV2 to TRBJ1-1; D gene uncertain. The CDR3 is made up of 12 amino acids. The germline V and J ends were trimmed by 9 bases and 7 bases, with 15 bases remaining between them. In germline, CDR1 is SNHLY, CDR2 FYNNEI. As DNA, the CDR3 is TGTGCCAGAACTCAAAATCCCGGTGAAGCTTTCTTT. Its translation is CARTQNPGEAFF.

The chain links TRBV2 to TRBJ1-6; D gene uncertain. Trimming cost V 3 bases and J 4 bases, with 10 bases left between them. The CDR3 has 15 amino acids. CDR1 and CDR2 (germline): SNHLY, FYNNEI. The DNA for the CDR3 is TGTGCCAGCAGTGAGGGAGTCGCGTATAATTCACCCCTCCACTTT. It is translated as CASSEGVAYNSPLHF.

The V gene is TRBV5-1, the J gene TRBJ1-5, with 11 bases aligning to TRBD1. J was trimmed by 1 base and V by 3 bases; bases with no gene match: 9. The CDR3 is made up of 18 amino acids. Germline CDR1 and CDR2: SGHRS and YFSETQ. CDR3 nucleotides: TGCGCCAGCAGCTCTGGACAGGGGGCGATGAAAAGCAATCAGCCCCAGCATTTT. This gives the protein CASSSGQGAMKSNQPQHF.

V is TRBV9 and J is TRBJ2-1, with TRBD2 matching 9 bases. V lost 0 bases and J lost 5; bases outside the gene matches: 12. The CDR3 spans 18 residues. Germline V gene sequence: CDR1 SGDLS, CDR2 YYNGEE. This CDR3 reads CASSVDPMRSGGHNEQFF. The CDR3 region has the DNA TGTGCCAGCAGCGTAGATCCGATGAGGAGCGGGGGGCACAATGAGCAGTTCTTC.

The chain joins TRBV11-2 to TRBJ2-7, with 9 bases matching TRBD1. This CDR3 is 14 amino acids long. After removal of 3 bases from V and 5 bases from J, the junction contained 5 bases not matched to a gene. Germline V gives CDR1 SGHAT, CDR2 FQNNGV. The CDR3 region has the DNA TGTGCCAGCAGCTTCCGGGACAGGGTGGACGAGCAGTACTTC. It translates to CASSFRDRVDEQYF.

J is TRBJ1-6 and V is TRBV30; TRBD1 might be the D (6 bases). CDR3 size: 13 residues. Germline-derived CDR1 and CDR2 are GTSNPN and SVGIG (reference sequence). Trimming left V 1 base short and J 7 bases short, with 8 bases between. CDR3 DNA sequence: TGTGCCTGGAGTGCAGGGGAAAATTCACCCCTCCACTTT. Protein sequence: CAWSAGENSPLHF.

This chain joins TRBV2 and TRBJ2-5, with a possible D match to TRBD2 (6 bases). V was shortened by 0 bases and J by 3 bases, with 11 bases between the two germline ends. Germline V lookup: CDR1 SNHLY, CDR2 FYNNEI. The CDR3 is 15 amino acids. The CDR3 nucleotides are TGTGCCAGCAGTGAAGCCGGGACTCGAGAAGAGACCCAGTACTTC. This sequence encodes CASSEAGTREETQYF.

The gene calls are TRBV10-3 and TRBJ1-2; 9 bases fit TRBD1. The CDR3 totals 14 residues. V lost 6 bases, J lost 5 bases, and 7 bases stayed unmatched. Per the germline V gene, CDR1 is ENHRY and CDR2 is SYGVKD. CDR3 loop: CAIRGDRESYGYTF. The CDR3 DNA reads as TGTGCCATCAGGGGGGACAGGGAGTCTTATGGCTACACCTTC.

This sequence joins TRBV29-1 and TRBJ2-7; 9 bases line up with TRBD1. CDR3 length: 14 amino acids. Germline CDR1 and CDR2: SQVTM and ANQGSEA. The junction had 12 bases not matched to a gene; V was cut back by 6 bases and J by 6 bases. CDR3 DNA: TGCAGCGTGGAGGGACAGGGCTCTACCGGCGAGCAGTACTTC. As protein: CSVEGQGSTGEQYF.

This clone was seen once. The CDR3 coding sequence is TGTGCCAGTAGTATGCTACAATCCACGGGGCCCCAGCATTTT. Its protein product is CASSMLQSTGPQHF. The chain couples TRBV19 to TRBJ1-5; D is unclear. Germline CDR1 reads LNHDA; CDR2 reads SQIVND (reference sequence). This CDR3 is built from 14 residues. Trimming took off 3 bases at V and 9 bases at J, with 15 bases between the two ends.

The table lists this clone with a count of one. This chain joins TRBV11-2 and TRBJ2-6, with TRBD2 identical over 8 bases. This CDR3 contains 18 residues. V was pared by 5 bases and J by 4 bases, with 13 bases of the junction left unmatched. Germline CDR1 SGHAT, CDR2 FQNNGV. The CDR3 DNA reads TGTGCCAGCAGCCCACGACAGCGGGGGCCCTACGGGGCCAACGTCCTGACTTTC. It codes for CASSPRQRGPYGANVLTF.

As DNA, the CDR3 is TGTGCCAGCAGGCAGGGCCACGAGCAGTACTTC. Translating it yields CASRQGHEQYF. The chain recombines TRBV6-5 with TRBJ2-7; maybe TRBD1 (5 bases). Germline V CDR1 and CDR2: MNHEY, SVGAGI. V gave up 6 bases and J gave up 5 bases, with 8 bases separating them. This CDR3 spans 11 amino acids.

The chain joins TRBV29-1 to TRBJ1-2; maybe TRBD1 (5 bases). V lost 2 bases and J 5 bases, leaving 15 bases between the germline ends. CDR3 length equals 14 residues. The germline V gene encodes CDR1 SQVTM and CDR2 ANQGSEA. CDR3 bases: TGCAGCGTTGAAACGGAGGGGACGGTGTATGGCTACACCTTC. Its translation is CSVETEGTVYGYTF.

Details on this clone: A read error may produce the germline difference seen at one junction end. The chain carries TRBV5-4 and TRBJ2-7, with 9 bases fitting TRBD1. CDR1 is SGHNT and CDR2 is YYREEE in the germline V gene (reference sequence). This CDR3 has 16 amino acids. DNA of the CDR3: TGTACCAGCAGCTTGGGGGGACAGGGACGGGTCTACGAGCAGTACTTC. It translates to CTSSLGGQGRVYEQYF.

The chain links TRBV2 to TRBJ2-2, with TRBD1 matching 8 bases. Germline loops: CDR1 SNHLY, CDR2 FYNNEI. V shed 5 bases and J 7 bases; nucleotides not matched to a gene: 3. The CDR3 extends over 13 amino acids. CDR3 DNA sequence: TGTGCCAGCAGTAGACAGGGGATCGGGGAGCTGTTTTTT. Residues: CASSRQGIGELFF.

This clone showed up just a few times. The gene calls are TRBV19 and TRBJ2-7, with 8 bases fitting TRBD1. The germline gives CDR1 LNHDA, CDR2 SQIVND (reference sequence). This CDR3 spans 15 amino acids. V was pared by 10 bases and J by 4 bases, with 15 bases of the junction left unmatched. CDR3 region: CATTQGAGGPYEQYF. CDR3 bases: TGTGCCACCACGCAGGGGGCAGGGGGTCCTTACGAGCAGTACTTC.

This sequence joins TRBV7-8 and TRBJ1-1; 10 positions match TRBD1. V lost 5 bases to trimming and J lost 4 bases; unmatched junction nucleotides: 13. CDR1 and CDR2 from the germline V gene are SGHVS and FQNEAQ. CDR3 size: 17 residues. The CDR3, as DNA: TGTGCCAGCAGCCGCAAGGGACAGGGGAGGATGAGCACTGAAGCTTTCTTT. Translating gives CASSRKGQGRMSTEAFF.

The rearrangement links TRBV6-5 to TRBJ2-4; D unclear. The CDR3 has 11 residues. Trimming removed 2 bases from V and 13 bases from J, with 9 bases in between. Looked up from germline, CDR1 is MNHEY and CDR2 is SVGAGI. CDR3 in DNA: TGTGCCAGCAGTTACCCCACTAAACAGTACTTC. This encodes CASSYPTKQYF.

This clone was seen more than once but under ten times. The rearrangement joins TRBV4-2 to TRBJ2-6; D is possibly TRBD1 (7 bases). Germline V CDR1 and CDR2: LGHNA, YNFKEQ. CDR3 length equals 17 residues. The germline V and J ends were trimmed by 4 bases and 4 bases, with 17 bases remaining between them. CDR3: CASSPAGGTSGANVLTF. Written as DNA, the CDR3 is TGTGCCAGCAGCCCCGCAGGGGGGACTTCGGGGGCCAACGTCCTGACTTTC.

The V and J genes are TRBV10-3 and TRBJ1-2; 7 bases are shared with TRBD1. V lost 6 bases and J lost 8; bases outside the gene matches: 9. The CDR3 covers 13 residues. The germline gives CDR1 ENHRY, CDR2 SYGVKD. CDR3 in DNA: TGTGCCATCAGCAGGGGGTCGATCTCCGGCTACACCTTC. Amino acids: CAISRGSISGYTF.

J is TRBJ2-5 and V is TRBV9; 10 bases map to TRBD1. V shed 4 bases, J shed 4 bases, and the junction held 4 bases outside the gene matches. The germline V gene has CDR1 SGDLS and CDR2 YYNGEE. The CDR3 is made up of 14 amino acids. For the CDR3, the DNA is TGTGCCAGCAGCTGGGACAGGGGAGGAGAGACCCAGTACTTC. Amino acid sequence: CASSWDRGGETQYF.

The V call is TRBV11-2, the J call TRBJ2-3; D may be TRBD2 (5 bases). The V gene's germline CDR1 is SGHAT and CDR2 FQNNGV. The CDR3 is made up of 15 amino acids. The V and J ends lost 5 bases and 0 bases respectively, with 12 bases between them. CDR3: CASSPSPGSTDTQYF. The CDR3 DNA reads TGTGCCAGCAGCCCCAGTCCGGGGAGCACAGATACGCAGTATTTT.